The 12 T cell receptor beta chains below all came from one sample that was sequenced in a study of blood T cells in healthy people across ages. The authors ran a second PCR of 7 to 11 cycles using a sample-barcoded 5' primer and a J-beta primer mix. One entry per CDR3 protein, called by TCRdb with MiXCR from the 5' RACE reads. The table lists about 2 million distinct CDR3 sequences, roughly 52% of them singletons. The specimen sequenced was blood. The receptors here all came from a woman between 40 and 55 years old in good health.

The chain carries TRBV29-1 and TRBJ1-3, with a tentative D call TRBD1 (5 bases). In germline, CDR1 is SQVTM, CDR2 ANQGSEA. The CDR3 totals 15 residues. Trimming shortened V by 6 bases and J by 0 bases, and 15 bases separated the two germline ends. DNA for the CDR3: TGCAGCGTGGCGGGACCGCCGATCTCTGGAAACACCATATATTTT. This sequence encodes CSVAGPPISGNTIYF.

This clonotype came up once. The chain employs TRBV20-1 and TRBJ2-1, with TRBD2 matching over 12 bases. The germline V gene encodes CDR1 DFQATT and CDR2 SNEGSKA (reference sequence). The CDR3 has 19 residues. J lost 7 bases, V lost 3 bases, and 19 bases had no gene match. In DNA form, the CDR3 reads TGCAGTGCTAGCTCCCTCACGACAACTAGCGGGGGGACGGTAAATGAGCAGTTCTTC. Its protein product is CSASSLTTTSGGTVNEQFF.

The gene calls are TRBV12-3 or TRBV12-4 and TRBJ2-4; 7 bases map to TRBD2. The J call could be wrong; TRBJ2-5 is a better fit for the DNA end. This CDR3 comprises 15 residues. CDR3 protein: CASSLRSGARETQYF. DNA of the CDR3: TGTGCCAGCAGTTTACGGAGCGGGGCTCGAGAGACCCAGTACTTC.

This clonotype was counted between two and nine times. The chain combines TRBV25-1 with TRBJ2-7; D possibly corresponds to TRBD1 (6 bases). V lost 6 bases to trimming and J lost 3 bases, with 12 bases between them. The CDR3 runs to 13 residues. Germline lookup yields CDR1 MGHDK and CDR2 SYGVNS. CDR3 residues: CASRDRQGYEQYF. In DNA form, the CDR3 reads TGTGCCAGCAGAGACAGGCAAGGCTACGAGCAGTACTTC.

The V gene is TRBV28, the J gene TRBJ2-6; no clear D gene. V dropped 5 bases and J dropped 2 bases, with 10 bases sitting between them. This CDR3 region has 15 residues. CDR1 MDHEN and CDR2 SYDVKM come from the germline V gene. The CDR3 DNA is TGTGCCAGCAGTCGGAAAGGCACTGGGGCCAACGTCCTGACTTTC. This gives the protein CASSRKGTGANVLTF.

The chain combines TRBV12-3 or TRBV12-4 with TRBJ1-2, with D maybe TRBD1 (6 bases). The ends were cut back, 3 bases at V and 6 bases at J, with 17 bases in the middle. The CDR3 is made up of 15 amino acids. This chain's CDR3 is CASSLHRAPLNGYTF. The DNA of the CDR3 is TGTGCCAGCAGTTTGCACAGGGCCCCCTTAAATGGCTACACCTTC.

The rearrangement uses TRBV4-2 and TRBJ2-3, with D maybe TRBD2 (6 bases). Per the germline V gene, CDR1 is LGHNA and CDR2 is YNFKEQ. The CDR3 totals 17 residues. The V and J ends lost 0 bases and 7 bases respectively, with 20 bases between them. CDR3 residues: CASSQDSGPGLDYTQYF. As DNA, the CDR3 is TGTGCCAGCAGCCAAGATTCCGGACCGGGACTTGATTATACGCAGTATTTT.

The chain combines TRBV6-2 or TRBV6-3 with TRBJ2-4; TRBD1 agrees at 10 bases. CDR1 and CDR2 from the germline V gene are MNHEY and SVGEGT. J was trimmed by 3 bases and V by 7 bases; bases with no gene match: 9. The CDR3 totals 16 residues. The CDR3 DNA follows: TGTGCCAGCAACGGACAGGGGGGTCAAGACAAAAACATTCAGTACTTC. Encoded protein: CASNGQGGQDKNIQYF.

This clonotype was counted a few times. The chain combines TRBV7-3 with TRBJ2-3; D is possibly TRBD2 (5 bases). V gave up 2 bases and J gave up 6 bases, with 15 bases separating them. CDR3 length: 15 residues. Looked up from germline, CDR1 is SGHTA and CDR2 is FQGTGA. The CDR3 nucleotides are TGTGCCAGCAGCTTATGGCCGGGATTTGGCGATACGCAGTATTTT. Its protein is CASSLWPGFGDTQYF.

This clonotype appeared a few times. This rearrangement joins TRBV7-2 to TRBJ1-2; 9 positions agree with TRBD1. This CDR3 has 15 amino acids. Germline CDR1 is SGHTA and CDR2 is FQGNSA. After removal of 4 bases from V and 0 bases from J, the junction contained 3 bases not matched to a gene. The CDR3 nucleotides read TGTGCCAGCAGCTCCGGGACAGGGCCTAACTATGGCTACACCTTC. As protein: CASSSGTGPNYGYTF. Full variable domain (missing parts from reference TRBV7-2 and TRBJ1-2): GAGVSQSPSNKVTEKGKDVELRCDPISGHTALYWYRQSLGQGLEFLIYFQGNSAPDKSGLPSDRFSAERTGGSVSTLTIQRTQQEDSAVYLCASSSGTGPNYGYTFGSGTRLTVV.

V and J are TRBV6-1 and TRBJ2-5; 9 bases line up with TRBD1. The CDR3 has 15 amino acids. The ends lost 10 bases at V and 5 bases at J; junction bases unmatched: 14. CDR1 is MNHNS and CDR2 is SASEGT in the germline V gene. The CDR3 loop reads CATKREVGTGETQYF. The CDR3 DNA sequence: TGTGCCACCAAACGGGAAGTGGGGACAGGGGAGACCCAGTACTTC.

Ten or more counts support this clonotype. J is TRBJ1-2 and V is TRBV6-5; unclear D gene. V gave up 0 bases and J gave up 3 bases, with 8 bases separating them. The length of the CDR3 is 14 residues. Germline loops: CDR1 MNHEY, CDR2 SVGAGI. The CDR3 DNA sequence: TGTGCCAGCAGTTACTCCGGGGTGGACTATGGCTACACCTTC. This encodes CASSYSGVDYGYTF.